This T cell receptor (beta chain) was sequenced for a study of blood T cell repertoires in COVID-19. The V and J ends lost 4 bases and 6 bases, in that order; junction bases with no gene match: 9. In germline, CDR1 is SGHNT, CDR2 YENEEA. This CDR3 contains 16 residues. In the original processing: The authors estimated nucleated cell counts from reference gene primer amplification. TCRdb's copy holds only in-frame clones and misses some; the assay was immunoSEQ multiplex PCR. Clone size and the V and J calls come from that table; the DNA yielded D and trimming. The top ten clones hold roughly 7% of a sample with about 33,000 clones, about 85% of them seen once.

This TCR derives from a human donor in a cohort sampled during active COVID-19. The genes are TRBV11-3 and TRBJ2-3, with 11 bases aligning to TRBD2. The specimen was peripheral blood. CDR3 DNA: TGTGCCAGCAGCTGGGGACTAGCGGCCAACTGGGATACGCAGTATTTT. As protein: CASSWGLAANWDTQYF.